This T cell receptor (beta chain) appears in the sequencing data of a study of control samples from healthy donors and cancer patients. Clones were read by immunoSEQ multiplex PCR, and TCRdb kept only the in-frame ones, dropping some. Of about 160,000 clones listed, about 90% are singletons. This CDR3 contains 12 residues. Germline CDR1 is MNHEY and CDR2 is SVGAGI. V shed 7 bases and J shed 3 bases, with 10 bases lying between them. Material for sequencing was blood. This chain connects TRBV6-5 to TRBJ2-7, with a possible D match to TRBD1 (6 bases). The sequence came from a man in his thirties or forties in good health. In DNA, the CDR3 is TGTGCCAGCACTGGACAGATCTACGAGCAGTACTTC. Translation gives CASTGQIYEQYF.